Listed here is a single T cell receptor (beta chain). Its antigen is not identified. Some clones are missing from TCRdb's copy, which holds only in-frame ones; the method was immunoSEQ multiplex PCR. The table lists over 60,000 clones, around 91% of them singletons. This record belongs to a study of a mutant IDH1 vaccine in newly diagnosed glioma. Study-level background: Vaccinations were initiated 4-6 weeks following radiotherapy alone, or were given together with temozolomide cycles. Antecedent treatment encompassed radiotherapy, temozolomide, or their combination; the majority received both.

Time point in this sample: week 11, during vaccination. Every vaccination contained 300 ug of the mutant IDH1 20-mer peptide and was paired with topical imiquimod. The CDR3 runs 11 residues. The clonotype originates from a man between 40 and 49 years old with glioma. The specimen comprised PBMCs, sampled from a glioma patient whose treatment included an IDH1 peptide vaccine. The chain employs TRBV12-2 and TRBJ2-7; TRBD1 is the table's D call and was not checked against the DNA. TRBV12-2 is a recognized pseudogene. The CDR3 DNA sequence: TGTGCAAGTCACAGGCTCTACGAGCAGTACGTC. This codes for CASHRLYEQYV.